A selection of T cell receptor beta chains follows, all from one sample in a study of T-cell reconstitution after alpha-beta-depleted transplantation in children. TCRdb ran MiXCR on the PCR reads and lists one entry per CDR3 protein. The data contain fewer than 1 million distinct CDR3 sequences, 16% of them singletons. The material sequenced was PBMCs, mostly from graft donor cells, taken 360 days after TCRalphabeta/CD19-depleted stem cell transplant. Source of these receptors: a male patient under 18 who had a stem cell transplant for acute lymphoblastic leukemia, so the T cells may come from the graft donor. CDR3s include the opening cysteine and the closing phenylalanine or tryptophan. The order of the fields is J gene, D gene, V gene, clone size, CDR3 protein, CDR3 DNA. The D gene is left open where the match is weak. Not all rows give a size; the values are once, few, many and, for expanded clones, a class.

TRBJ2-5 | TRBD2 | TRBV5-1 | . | CASSFSSGTDQETQYF | TGCGCCAGCAGCTTTTCTAGCGGGACCGACCAAGAGACCCAGTACTTC
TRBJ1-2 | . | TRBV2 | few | CASSARQDLDTF | TGTGCCAGCAGTGCCAGACAGGACCTCGACACCTTC
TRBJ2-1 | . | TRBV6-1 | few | CASAGKWLGPYNEQFF | TGTGCCAGTGCAGGGAAGTGGTTGGGCCCCTACAATGAGCAGTTCTTC
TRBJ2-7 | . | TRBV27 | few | CASSFETGYEQYF | TGTGCCAGCAGTTTTGAGACAGGCTACGAGCAGTACTTC
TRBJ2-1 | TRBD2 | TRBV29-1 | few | CSYRTSGSFWDEQFF | TGCAGCTACAGGACTAGCGGGTCCTTCTGGGATGAGCAGTTCTTC
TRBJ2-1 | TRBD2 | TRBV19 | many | CASSISRTSGVNEQFF | TGTGCCAGTAGTATTAGTCGGACTAGCGGCGTCAATGAGCAGTTCTTC
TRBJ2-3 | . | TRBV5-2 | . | CARGSRTSGSSADTQYF | TGTGCCAGGGGCTCCCGGACTAGCGGGAGTTCCGCAGATACGCAGTATTTT
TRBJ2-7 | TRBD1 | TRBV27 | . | CASTPGGQGVHEQYF | TGTGCCAGCACCCCGGGGGGACAGGGGGTTCACGAGCAGTACTTC
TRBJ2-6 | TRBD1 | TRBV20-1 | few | CSAKGGQGSGANVLTF | TGCAGTGCTAAGGGGGGACAGGGGTCTGGGGCCAACGTCCTGACTTTC
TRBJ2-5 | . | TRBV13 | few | CASSLAGASEETQYF | TGTGCCAGCAGCTTAGCAGGGGCGTCCGAAGAGACCCAGTACTTC
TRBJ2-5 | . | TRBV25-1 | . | CASSEWQNQETQYF | TGTGCCAGCAGTGAATGGCAGAACCAAGAGACCCAGTACTTC
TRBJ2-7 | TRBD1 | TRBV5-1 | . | CASSATGQGPSSEEYF | TGCGCCAGCAGCGCCACCGGACAGGGGCCTTCGTCAGAGGAGTACTTC
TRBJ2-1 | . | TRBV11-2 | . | CASSRWGGRYNEQFF | TGTGCCAGCAGCCGCTGGGGCGGGCGCTACAATGAGCAGTTCTTC
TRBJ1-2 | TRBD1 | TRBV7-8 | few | CASSPFYKGANYGYTF | TGTGCCAGCAGCCCTTTTTATAAGGGGGCGAACTATGGCTACACCTTC
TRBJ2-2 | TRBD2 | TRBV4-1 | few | CASSQTGTRGGELFF | TGCGCCAGCAGCCAGACCGGGACTAGGGGCGGGGAGCTGTTTTTT
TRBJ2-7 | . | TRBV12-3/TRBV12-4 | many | CASRLNGGRAREQYF | TGTGCCAGCAGACTCAACGGAGGTCGGGCTCGCGAGCAGTACTTC
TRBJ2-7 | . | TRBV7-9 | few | CASSHDPFVSYEQYF | TGTGCCAGCAGCCACGACCCATTCGTCTCCTACGAGCAGTACTTC
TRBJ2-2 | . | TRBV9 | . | CASSVVSGDWGRENTGELFF | TGTGCCAGCAGCGTAGTATCGGGGGATTGGGGACGCGAGAACACCGGGGAGCTGTTTTTT
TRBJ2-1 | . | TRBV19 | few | CASSIGAGYNEQFF | TGTGCCAGTAGTATAGGGGCAGGGTACAATGAGCAGTTCTTC
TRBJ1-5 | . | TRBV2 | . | CASRALDQPQHF | TGTGCCAGCAGGGCACTAGATCAGCCCCAGCATTTT
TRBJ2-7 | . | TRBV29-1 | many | CSVEDPGQNPYEQYF | TGCAGCGTTGAAGACCCAGGACAGAACCCCTACGAGCAGTACTTC
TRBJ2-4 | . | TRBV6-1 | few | CASRPREFEYDIQYF | TGTGCCAGCAGGCCCCGGGAGTTTGAGTACGACATTCAGTACTTC
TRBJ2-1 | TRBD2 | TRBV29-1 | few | CSVEGLAGASSYNEQFF | TGCAGCGTTGAAGGACTAGCGGGTGCGAGCTCCTACAATGAGCAGTTCTTC
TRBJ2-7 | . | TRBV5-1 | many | CASSLGTNYEQYF | TGTGCCAGCAGTTTAGGGACAAACTACGAGCAGTACTTC
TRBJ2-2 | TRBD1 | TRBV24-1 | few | CATGTGVSGELFF | TGTGCCACCGGGACAGGGGTTTCCGGGGAGCTGTTTTTT
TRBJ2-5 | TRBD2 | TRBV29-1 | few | CSVQSLWTSGRGETQYF | TGCAGCGTTCAATCCCTTTGGACTAGCGGGCGTGGAGAGACCCAGTACTTC
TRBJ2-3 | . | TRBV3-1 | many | CASSQSLGTQYF | TGTGCCAGCAGCCAAAGTCTCGGTACGCAGTATTTT
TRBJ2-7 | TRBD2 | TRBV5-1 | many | CASSRGLAGSYEQYF | TGCGCCAGCAGCCGTGGACTAGCGGGTTCCTACGAGCAGTACTTC
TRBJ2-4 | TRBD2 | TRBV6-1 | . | CASSPPAGTKNIQYF | TGTGCCAGCAGCCCTCCAGCGGGAACCAAAAACATTCAGTACTTC
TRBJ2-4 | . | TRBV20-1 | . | CSARRVALAKNIQYF | TGCAGTGCTAGGAGGGTAGCGTTAGCCAAAAACATTCAGTACTTC
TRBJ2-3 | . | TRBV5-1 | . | CASSTGQFTDTQYF | TGCGCCAGCAGCACCGGACAGTTCACAGATACGCAGTATTTT
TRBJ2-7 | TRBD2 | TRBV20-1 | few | CSARDLSGSSYEQYF | TGCAGTGCTAGAGATCTGAGCGGGAGCTCCTACGAGCAGTACTTC